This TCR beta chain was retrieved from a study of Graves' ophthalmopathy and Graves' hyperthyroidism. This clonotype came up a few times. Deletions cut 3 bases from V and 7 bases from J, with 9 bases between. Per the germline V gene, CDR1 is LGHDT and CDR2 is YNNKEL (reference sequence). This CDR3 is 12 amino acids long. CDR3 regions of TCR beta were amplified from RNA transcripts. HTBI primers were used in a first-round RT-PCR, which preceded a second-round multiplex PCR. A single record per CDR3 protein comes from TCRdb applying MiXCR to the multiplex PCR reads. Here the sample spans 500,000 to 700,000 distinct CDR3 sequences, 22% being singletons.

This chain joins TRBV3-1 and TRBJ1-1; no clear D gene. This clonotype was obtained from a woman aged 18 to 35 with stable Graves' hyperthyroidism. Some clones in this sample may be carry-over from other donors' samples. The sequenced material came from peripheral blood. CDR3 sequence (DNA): TGTGCCAGCAGCCAGACAAACGGTGAAGCTTTCTTT. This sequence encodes CASSQTNGEAFF.